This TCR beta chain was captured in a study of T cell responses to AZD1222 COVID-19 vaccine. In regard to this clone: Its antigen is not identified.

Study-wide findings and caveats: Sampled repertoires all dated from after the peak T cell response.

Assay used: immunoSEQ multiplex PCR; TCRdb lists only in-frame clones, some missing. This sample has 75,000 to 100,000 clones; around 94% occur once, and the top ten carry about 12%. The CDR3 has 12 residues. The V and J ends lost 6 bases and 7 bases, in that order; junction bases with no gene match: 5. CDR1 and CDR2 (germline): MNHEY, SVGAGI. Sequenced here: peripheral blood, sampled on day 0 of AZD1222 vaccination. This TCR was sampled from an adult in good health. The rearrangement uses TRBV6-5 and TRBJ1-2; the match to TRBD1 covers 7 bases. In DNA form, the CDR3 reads TGTGCCAGCAGCGACAGGGTGACTGGCTACACCTTC. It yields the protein CASSDRVTGYTF.